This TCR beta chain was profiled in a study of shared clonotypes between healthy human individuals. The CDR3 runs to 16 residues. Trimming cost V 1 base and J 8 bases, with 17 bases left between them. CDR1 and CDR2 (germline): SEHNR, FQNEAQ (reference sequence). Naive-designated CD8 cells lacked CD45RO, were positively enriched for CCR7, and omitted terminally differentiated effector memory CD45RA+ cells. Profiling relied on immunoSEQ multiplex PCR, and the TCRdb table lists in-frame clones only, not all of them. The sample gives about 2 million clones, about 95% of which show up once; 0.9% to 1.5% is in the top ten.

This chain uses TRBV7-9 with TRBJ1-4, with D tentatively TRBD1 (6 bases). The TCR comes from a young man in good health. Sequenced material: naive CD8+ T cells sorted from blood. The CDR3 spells CASSLVLGRDKEKLFF. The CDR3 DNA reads TGTGCCAGCAGCTTAGTCTTAGGCAGGGACAAAGAAAAACTGTTTTTT.